This paragraph covers one TCR beta chain sequence. What it binds is unknown. The data derive from a study of PD-1 blockade in classical Hodgkin lymphoma. About the study: Administration of nivolumab to patients was at 3 mg/kg intravenously every 2 weeks.

Broader study findings: Newly diagnosed patients were said to have less baseline TCR diversity than healthy donors did. With respect to the repertoire differences, their causes, possibly disease activity or prior therapy, remain undefined.

The time point is: cycle 4 day 1 (C4D1), after less than 7 weeks of nivolumab. Every patient experienced relapse after autologous stem cell transplantation, and brentuximab vedotin exposure varied. This CDR3 comprises 14 residues. Trimming shortened V by 4 bases and J by 7 bases, and 17 bases separated the two germline ends. Germline V gene sequence: CDR1 SGHTA, CDR2 FQGTGA. Generated by immunoSEQ multiplex PCR, the TCRdb table keeps only in-frame clones and is missing some. The top ten hold around 40% of the sample, which has under 20,000 clones, 70% to 85% seen once. The sequence came from a human donor with classical Hodgkin lymphoma. V is TRBV7-3 and J is TRBJ2-7; maybe TRBD1 (6 bases). The sequencing used peripheral blood mononuclear cells (PBMCs), collected before the fourth cycle of nivolumab. The chain's CDR3 is CASSSGQLVREQYF. In DNA form, the CDR3 reads TGTGCCAGCAGCTCCGGACAGTTAGTAAGAGAGCAGTACTTC.